One sample yielded the 9 T cell receptor beta chains listed below, sequenced in a study of Tregs in tolerant kidney transplant recipients. Related graft donors supplied nonmyeloablative bone marrow transplants, and mixed chimerism was transient. Libraries were prepared by immunoSEQ multiplex PCR; TCRdb keeps only in-frame clonotypes and omits some of them. In the table there are some 50,000 clones, around nine tenths of which are singletons. The sample was CD8+ T cells from blood (PBMCs), taken 12 months after the transplant. The receptors shown here come from a human patient who received a combined kidney and bone marrow transplant. Among the T cells, some may be from the graft donor.

This chain uses TRBV19 with TRBJ2-7; tentatively, D is TRBD2 (6 bases). V lost 6 bases and J 4 bases, leaving 19 bases between the germline ends. The CDR3 is 15 amino acids. Germline loops: CDR1 LNHDA, CDR2 SQIVND (reference sequence). The CDR3 here is CASSPETEGRYEQYF. CDR3 DNA: TGTGCCAGTAGCCCTGAGACAGAGGGGAGGTACGAGCAGTACTTC.

The genes are TRBV11-3 and TRBJ2-5, with a weak D call TRBD2 (6 bases). V dropped 5 bases and J dropped 1 base, with 14 bases sitting between them. Germline lookup yields CDR1 SGHNT and CDR2 YENEEA. The CDR3 totals 15 residues. CDR3 in DNA: TGTGCCAGCAGCCTACACGGGGGTCCCCAAGAGACCCAGTACTTC. Protein: CASSLHGGPQETQYF.

The CDR3 sequence: CASAGGSTDTQYF. Written as DNA, the CDR3 is TGTGCCAGCGCGGGGGGCTCCACAGATACGCAGTATTTT. The chain couples TRBV9 to TRBJ2-3; 8 nucleotides match TRBD2. The CDR3 has 13 residues. Germline V lookup: CDR1 SGDLS, CDR2 YYNGEE. Losses at the gene ends were 7 bases for V and 2 bases for J; bases not matched to a gene: 3.

The rearrangement uses TRBV6-5 and TRBJ2-7, with 9 bases identical to TRBD1. CDR1 is MNHEY and CDR2 is SVGAGI in the germline V gene. With 0 bases clipped from V and 6 bases from J, the junction kept 6 bases outside the gene matches. The CDR3 consists of 15 residues. The DNA of the CDR3 is TGTGCCAGCAGTTACTCGCCGGGACAGGGAAGCGAGCAGTACTTC. Protein sequence: CASSYSPGQGSEQYF.

This chain joins TRBV19 and TRBJ2-7; maybe TRBD1 (7 bases). The CDR3 totals 14 residues. Germline CDR1 reads LNHDA; CDR2 reads SQIVND (reference sequence). The germline V and J ends were trimmed by 1 base and 4 bases, with 11 bases remaining between them. The CDR3 DNA follows: TGTGCCAGTAGTATAGCTGCAGGGGGGTACGAGCAGTACTTC. Translated, it gives CASSIAAGGYEQYF.

This clone was observed a single time. The V call is TRBV2, the J call TRBJ2-7; 11 bases match TRBD2. The CDR3 is 17 residues long. After removal of 4 bases from V and 4 bases from J, the junction contained 12 bases not matched to a gene. Germline values: CDR1 SNHLY, CDR2 FYNNEI. CDR3 residues: CASSGGRRSSGRYEQYF. In DNA, the CDR3 is TGTGCCAGCAGTGGGGGCAGGAGGTCTAGCGGGAGGTACGAGCAGTACTTC.

The chain recombines TRBV19 with TRBJ2-7; 10 nucleotides align to TRBD1. The CDR3 runs to 15 residues. CDR1 is LNHDA, CDR2 SQIVND, per germline (reference sequence). Losses at the gene ends were 7 bases for V and 3 bases for J; bases not matched to a gene: 9. The CDR3 loop reads CASKASRDRGYEQYF. The DNA for the CDR3 is TGTGCCAGTAAGGCCAGCCGGGACAGGGGCTACGAGCAGTACTTC.

The chain links TRBV10-3 to TRBJ2-7; TRBD1 is a possible D gene (6 bases). Trimming stripped 6 bases from V and 1 base from J, with 10 bases between. The length of the CDR3 is 13 residues. Per germline, CDR1 ENHRY and CDR2 SYGVKD. The CDR3: CAIRPGQSYEQYF. In DNA, the CDR3 is TGTGCCATCAGGCCCGGACAGTCCTACGAGCAGTACTTC.

The CDR3 protein is CASSWGTSGNTDTQYF. CDR3 nucleotide sequence: TGTGCCAGCAGCTGGGGGACTAGCGGAAACACAGATACGCAGTATTTT. The rearrangement uses TRBV13 and TRBJ2-3; 11 positions agree with TRBD2. Trimming at V came to 4 bases and at J to 2 bases, leaving 5 bases not matched to a gene. This CDR3 comprises 16 residues. Germline V gives CDR1 PRHDT, CDR2 FYEKMQ (reference sequence).